These T cell receptor beta chains were read from a single sample in a study of blood T cell repertoires in COVID-19. TCRdb keeps only in-frame clones here, not all; method: immunoSEQ multiplex PCR. Of about 240,000 clones in the sample, around 83% were seen once. The sequenced material came from peripheral blood. These TCRs come from a woman between 55 and 75 years old with active or convalescent COVID-19. Both conserved end residues are part of each CDR3. A D gene is named only where the DNA matches it firmly. A row's size may be missing; if present it is once, few, many or a size class.

size: .
J: TRBJ2-2
D: .
V: TRBV18
length: 16
DNA: TGTGCCAGCTCACCTACGGCGGGGGCAAACACCGGGGAGCTGTTTTTT
CDR3: CASSPTAGANTGELFF

size: few
J: TRBJ1-1
D: .
V: TRBV6-5
length: 13
DNA: TGTGCCAGCAGTCGGACATTAAAGACTGAAGCTTTCTTT
CDR3: CASSRTLKTEAFF

size: .
J: TRBJ1-1
D: .
V: TRBV5-4
length: 13
DNA: TGTGCCAGCAGCTTAGGGGAGGGGGGAGAAGCTTTCTTT
CDR3: CASSLGEGGEAFF

size: few
J: TRBJ1-5
D: .
V: TRBV2
length: 14
DNA: TGTGCCAGCAGGGGGCAGCATAGCAATCAGCCCCAGCATTTT
CDR3: CASRGQHSNQPQHF

size: .
J: TRBJ2-1
D: .
V: TRBV6-5
length: 14
DNA: TGTGCCAGCACTATGCCTTTAATGGACAATGAGCAGTTCTTC
CDR3: CASTMPLMDNEQFF

size: few
J: TRBJ1-2
D: .
V: TRBV3-1/TRBV3-2
length: 17
DNA: TGTGCCAGCAGCCAAGCAGAGATTTGGGAGGGCGGCTATGGCTACACCTTC
CDR3: CASSQAEIWEGGYGYTF

size: .
J: TRBJ1-1
D: TRBD1
V: TRBV5-1
length: 13
DNA: TGCGCCAGCAGCTTCGGACAGGACACTGAAGCTTTCTTT
CDR3: CASSFGQDTEAFF

size: .
J: TRBJ1-3
D: .
V: TRBV5-1
length: 15
DNA: TGCGCCAGCAGCCCAGGGGATTTATCTGGAAACACCATATATTTT
CDR3: CASSPGDLSGNTIYF

size: once
J: TRBJ2-1
D: .
V: TRBV11-2
length: 11
DNA: TGTGCCAGCAGCGAGGGCCCTGAGCAGTTCTTC
CDR3: CASSEGPEQFF

size: .
J: TRBJ1-3
D: .
V: TRBV3-1/TRBV3-2
length: 16
DNA: TGTGCCAGCAGCCAAAGTGTGAGGCTTTCTGGAAACACCATATATTTT
CDR3: CASSQSVRLSGNTIYF

size: once
J: TRBJ1-2
D: TRBD1
V: TRBV6-5
length: 14
DNA: TGTGCCAGCACCCGGACAGGGCGAAACTATGGCTACACCTTC
CDR3: CASTRTGRNYGYTF

size: .
J: TRBJ2-1
D: TRBD2
V: TRBV7-3
length: 15
DNA: TGTGCCAGCAGGCCCGGGACTAGCCCTTACAATGAGCAGTTCTTC
CDR3: CASRPGTSPYNEQFF

size: .
J: TRBJ1-1
D: TRBD1
V: TRBV6-5
length: 13
DNA: TGTGCCAGCAGGTGGACAGGGAACACTGAAGCTTTCTTT
CDR3: CASRWTGNTEAFF

size: .
J: TRBJ1-1
D: .
V: TRBV5-1
length: 14
DNA: TGCGCCAGCAGCTTTCAGGATCTGAACACTGAAGCTTTCTTT
CDR3: CASSFQDLNTEAFF

size: .
J: TRBJ1-3
D: TRBD1
V: TRBV19
length: 14
DNA: TGTGCCAGTACTGACAGGGGATCCGGAAACACCATATATTTT
CDR3: CASTDRGSGNTIYF

size: .
J: TRBJ1-3
D: .
V: TRBV6-5
length: 14
DNA: TGTGCCAGCAGGGCCATGGGCAGAGCAAACACCATATATTTT
CDR3: CASRAMGRANTIYF

size: .
J: TRBJ2-2
D: TRBD2
V: TRBV7-3
length: 15
DNA: TGTGCCAGCAGCCTCACTAGCGAACCCACCGGGGAGCTGTTTTTT
CDR3: CASSLTSEPTGELFF

size: .
J: TRBJ1-1
D: .
V: TRBV27
length: 15
DNA: TGTGCCAGCAGTTACCTGGGACACTTGAACACTGAAGCTTTCTTT
CDR3: CASSYLGHLNTEAFF

size: .
J: TRBJ1-1
D: .
V: TRBV5-5
length: 16
DNA: TGTGCCAGCAGCTTGGGACAGGCGATAAAGAACACTGAAGCTTTCTTT
CDR3: CASSLGQAIKNTEAFF